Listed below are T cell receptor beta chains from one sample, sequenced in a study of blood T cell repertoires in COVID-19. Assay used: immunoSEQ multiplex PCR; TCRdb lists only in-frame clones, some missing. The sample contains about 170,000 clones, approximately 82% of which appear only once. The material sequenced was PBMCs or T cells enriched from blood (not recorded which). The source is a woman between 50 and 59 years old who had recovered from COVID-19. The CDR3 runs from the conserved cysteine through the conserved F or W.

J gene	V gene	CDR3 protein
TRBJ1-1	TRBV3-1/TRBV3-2	CASSQIGTAKLEAFF
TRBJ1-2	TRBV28	CASSLGAGRGCTF
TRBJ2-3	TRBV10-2	CASSESASGRAGKTQYF
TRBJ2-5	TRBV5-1	CASSLFYLPGQGASETQYF
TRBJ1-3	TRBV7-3	CASSRDRASGNTIYF
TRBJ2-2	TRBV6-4	CASSETASNTGELFF
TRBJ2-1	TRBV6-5	CASSGRSYNEQFF
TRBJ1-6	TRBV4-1	CASSQGAAKGYNSPLHF
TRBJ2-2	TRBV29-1	CSVNRVGAGELFF
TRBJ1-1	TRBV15	CATSTGERQPEAFF
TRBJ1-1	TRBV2	CASERWVGRTNTEAFF
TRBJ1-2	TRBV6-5	CASSIQGANYGYTF
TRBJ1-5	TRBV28	CASSPRGTGHQPQHF
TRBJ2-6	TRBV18	CASSRIGTGRAGANVLTF
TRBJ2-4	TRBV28	CASSFATRPLYF
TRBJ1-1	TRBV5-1	CASSKLQSQGTEAFF
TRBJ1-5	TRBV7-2	CASSPSSNQPQHF
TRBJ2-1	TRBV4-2	CASSQGGGWYNEQFF